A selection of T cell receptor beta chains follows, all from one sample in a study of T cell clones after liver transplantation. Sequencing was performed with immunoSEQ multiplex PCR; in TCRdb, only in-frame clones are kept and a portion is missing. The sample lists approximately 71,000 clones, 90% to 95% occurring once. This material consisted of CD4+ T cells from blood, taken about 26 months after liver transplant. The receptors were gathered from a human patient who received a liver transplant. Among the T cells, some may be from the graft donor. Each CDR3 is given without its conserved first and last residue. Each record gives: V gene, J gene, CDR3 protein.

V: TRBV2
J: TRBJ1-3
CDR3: ASRGTLTGNTIY

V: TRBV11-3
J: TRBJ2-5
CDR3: ASRRGGGETQY

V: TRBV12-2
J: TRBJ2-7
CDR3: ASRHRTGGYEQY

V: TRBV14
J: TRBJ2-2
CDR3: ASSQASTSGTGELF

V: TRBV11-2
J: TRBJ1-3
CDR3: ASSSSGNSGNTIY

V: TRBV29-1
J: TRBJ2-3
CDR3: SVSQGNPTDTQY

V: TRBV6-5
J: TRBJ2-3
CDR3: ASSRPPGNTQY

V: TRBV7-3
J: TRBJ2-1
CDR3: ASSLSGAVFNEQF

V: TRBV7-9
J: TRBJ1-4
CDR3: ASSLGQIATNEKLF

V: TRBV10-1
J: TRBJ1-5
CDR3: ASSGAGVEQPQH

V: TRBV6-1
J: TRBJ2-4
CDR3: ASKPVAKNIQY

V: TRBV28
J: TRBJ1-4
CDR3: ASRLTGGDEKLF

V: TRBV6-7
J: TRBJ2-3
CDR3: ASSYPDIWSSTDTQY

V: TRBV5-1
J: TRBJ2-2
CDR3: ASSLLGQGGGSGELF

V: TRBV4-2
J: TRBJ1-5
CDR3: ASSNNLNQPQH

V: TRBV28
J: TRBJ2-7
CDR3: ASSLRTSGSLSSEQY